The entry that follows covers one T cell receptor (beta chain) sequence. The target antigen is unknown. Use of 60 Vbeta and 13 Jbeta primers characterized the PCR. The assay was immunoSEQ multiplex PCR, and TCRdb's table has in-frame clones only and misses some. In the table there are some 170,000 clones, 70% to 80% of which are singletons. This CDR3 comprises 15 residues. J gave up 9 bases and V 6 bases, and 17 bases lay outside the gene matches. Germline CDR1 reads KGHSH; CDR2 reads LQKENI. The record originates from a study of cytomegalovirus exposure and HLA in healthy donors. Study-level points and caveats: Sequencing depth roughly uniform across donors was assumed in presence/absence analyses. A missense DCLRE1C variant was associated with V- and J-gene trimming of TCR beta chains in a later analysis, and an independent cohort replicated the association. More than 15,000 TCR beta sequences were associated with HLA alleles at 0.05 false discovery rate in a later analysis.

V usage is TRBV18 and J usage is TRBJ2-7; 7 bases line up with TRBD1. This receptor was identified in a man aged 18-30 years in good health and CMV-seropositive. The sample consisted of PBMCs. CDR3 DNA: TGTGCCAGCTCGCTACAGGGGCCGAGACCCTCAGGGCAGTACTTC. Protein product: CASSLQGPRPSGQYF.